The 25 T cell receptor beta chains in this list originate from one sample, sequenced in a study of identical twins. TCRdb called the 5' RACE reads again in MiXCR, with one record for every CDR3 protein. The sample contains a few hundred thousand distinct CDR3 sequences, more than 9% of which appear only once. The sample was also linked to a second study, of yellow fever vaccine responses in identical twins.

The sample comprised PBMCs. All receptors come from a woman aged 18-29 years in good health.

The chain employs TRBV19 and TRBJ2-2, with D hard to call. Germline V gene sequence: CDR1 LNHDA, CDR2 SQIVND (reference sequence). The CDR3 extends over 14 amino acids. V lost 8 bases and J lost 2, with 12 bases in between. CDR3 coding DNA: TGTGCCAGTTTAAGCAGAACCAACACCGGGGAGCTGTTTTTT. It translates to CASLSRTNTGELFF. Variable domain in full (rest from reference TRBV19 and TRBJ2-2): DGGITQSPKYLFRKEGQNVTLSCEQNLNHDAMYWYRQDPGQGLRLIYYSQIVNDFQKGDIAEGYSVSREKKESFPLTVTSAQKNPTAFYLCASLSRTNTGELFFGEGSRLTVL.

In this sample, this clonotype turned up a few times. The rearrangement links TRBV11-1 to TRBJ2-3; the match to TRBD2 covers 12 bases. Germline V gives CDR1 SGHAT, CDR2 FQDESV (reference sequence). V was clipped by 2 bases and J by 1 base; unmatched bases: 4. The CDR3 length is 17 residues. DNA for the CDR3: TGTGCCAGCAGCTTAATTGGACTAGCGGGACGCACAGATACGCAGTATTTT. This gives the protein CASSLIGLAGRTDTQYF.

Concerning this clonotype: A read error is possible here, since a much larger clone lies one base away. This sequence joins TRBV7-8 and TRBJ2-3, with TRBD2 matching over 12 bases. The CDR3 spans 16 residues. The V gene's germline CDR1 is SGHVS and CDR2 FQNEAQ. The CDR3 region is CASSQRLAGVTDMQYF. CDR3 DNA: TGTGCCAGCAGCCAACGACTAGCGGGAGTAACAGATATGCAGTATTTT.

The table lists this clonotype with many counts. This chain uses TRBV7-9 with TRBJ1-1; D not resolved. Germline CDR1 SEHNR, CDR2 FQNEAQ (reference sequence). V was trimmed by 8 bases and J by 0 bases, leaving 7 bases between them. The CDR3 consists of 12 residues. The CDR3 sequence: CASDRLNTEAFF. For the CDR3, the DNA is TGTGCCAGCGACCGATTGAACACTGAAGCTTTCTTT.

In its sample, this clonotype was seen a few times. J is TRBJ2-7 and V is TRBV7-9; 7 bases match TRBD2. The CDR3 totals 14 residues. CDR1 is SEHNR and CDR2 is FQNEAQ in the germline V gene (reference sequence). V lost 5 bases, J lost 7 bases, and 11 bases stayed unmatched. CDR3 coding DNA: TGTGCCAGCAGCCCCCGGGCGGGAGCGAAAGAGCAGTACTTC. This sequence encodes CASSPRAGAKEQYF.

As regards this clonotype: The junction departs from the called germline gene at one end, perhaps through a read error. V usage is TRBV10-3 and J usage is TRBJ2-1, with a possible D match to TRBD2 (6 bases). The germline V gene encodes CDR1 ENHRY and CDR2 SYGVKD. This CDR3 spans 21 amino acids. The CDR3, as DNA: TGTGACATCAGTGAGTCGACCGGGGGTCCGGGCCGGCGGGGCTCCTACAATGAGCAGTTCTTC. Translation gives CDISESTGGPGRRGSYNEQFF.

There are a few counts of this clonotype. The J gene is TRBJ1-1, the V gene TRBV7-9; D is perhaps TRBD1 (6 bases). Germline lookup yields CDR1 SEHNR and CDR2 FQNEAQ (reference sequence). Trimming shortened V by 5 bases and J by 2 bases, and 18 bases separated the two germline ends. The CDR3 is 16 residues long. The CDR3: CASSLDRLAQNTEAFF. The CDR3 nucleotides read TGTGCCAGCAGCCTCGACAGGTTAGCACAAAACACTGAAGCTTTCTTT.

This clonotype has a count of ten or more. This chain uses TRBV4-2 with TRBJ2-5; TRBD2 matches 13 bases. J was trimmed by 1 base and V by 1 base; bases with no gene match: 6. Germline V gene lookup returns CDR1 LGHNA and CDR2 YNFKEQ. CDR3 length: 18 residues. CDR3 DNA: TGTGCCAGCAGCCAAGGAAGACTAGCGGGGGGTGGCCAAGAGACCCAGTACTTC. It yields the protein CASSQGRLAGGGQETQYF.

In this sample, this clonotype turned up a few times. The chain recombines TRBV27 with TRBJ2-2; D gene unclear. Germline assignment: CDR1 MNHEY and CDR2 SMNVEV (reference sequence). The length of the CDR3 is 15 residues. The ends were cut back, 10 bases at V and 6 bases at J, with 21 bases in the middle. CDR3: CATPPRVCDSGELFF. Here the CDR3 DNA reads TGTGCCACCCCACCTAGGGTGTGTGATTCCGGGGAGCTGTTTTTT.

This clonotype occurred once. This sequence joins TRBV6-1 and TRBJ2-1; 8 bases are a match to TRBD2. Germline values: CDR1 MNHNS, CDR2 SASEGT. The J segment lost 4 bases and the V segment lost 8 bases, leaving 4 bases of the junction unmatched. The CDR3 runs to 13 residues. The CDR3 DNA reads TGTGCCAGCTGTAGCGGGATTTACAATGAGCAGTTCTTC. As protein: CASCSGIYNEQFF.

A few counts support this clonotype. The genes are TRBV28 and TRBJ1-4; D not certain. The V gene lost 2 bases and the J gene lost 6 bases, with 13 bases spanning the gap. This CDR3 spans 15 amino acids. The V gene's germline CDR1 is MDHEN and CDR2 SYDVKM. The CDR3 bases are TGTGCCAGCAGTTTAGACCTAGGGAGAGATGAAAAACTGTTTTTT. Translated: CASSLDLGRDEKLFF.

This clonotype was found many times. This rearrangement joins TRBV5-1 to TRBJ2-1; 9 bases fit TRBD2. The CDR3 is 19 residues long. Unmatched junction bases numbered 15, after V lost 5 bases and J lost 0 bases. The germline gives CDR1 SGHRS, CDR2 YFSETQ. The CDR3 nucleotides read TGCGCCAGCAGGGAGAGTAGCGGGAGAAGGGGGAGCTCCTACAATGAGCAGTTCTTC. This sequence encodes CASRESSGRRGSSYNEQFF.

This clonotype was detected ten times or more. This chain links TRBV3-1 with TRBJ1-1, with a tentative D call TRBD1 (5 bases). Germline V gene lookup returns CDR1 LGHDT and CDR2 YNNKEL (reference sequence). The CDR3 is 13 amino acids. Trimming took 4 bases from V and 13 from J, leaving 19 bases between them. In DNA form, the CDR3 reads TGTGCCAGCAGCCCCGGCTTGGGTGGGGCAAGTTTCTTT. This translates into CASSPGLGGASFF.

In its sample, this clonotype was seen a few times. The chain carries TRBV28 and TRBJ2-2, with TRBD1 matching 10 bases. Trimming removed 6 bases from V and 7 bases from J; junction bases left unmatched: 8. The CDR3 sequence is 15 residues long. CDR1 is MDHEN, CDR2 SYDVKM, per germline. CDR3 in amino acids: CASSLPGQGYGELFF. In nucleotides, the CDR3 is TGTGCCAGCAGCCTCCCGGGACAGGGGTACGGGGAGCTGTTTTTT.

The chain's CDR3 is CASSHPGQGVHEQYF. CDR3 coding DNA: TGTGCCAGCAGTCACCCGGGACAGGGGGTCCACGAGCAGTACTTC. The chain recombines TRBV12-3 or TRBV12-4 with TRBJ2-7, with TRBD1 identical over 11 bases. CDR3 size: 15 residues. V lost 5 bases to trimming and J lost 5 bases; unmatched junction nucleotides: 8.

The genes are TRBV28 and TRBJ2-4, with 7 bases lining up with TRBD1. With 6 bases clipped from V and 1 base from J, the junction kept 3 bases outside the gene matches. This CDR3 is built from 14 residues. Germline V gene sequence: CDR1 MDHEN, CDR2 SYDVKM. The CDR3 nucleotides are TGTGCCAGCAGCCAGGGGGATGCCAAAAACATTCAGTACTTC. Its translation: CASSQGDAKNIQYF.

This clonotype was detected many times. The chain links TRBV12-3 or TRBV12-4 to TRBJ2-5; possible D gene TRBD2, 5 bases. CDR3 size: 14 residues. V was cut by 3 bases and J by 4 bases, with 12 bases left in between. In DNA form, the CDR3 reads TGTGCCAGCAGTTTCCTGGCGGCGGGAGAGACCCAGTACTTC. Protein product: CASSFLAAGETQYF.

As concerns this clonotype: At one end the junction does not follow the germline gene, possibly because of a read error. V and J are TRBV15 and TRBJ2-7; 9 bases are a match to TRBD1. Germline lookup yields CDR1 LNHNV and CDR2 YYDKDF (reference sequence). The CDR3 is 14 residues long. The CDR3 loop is CSTSEGTGSYEQYF. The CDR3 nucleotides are TGTTCCACCAGCGAAGGGACAGGGTCCTACGAGCAGTACTTC.

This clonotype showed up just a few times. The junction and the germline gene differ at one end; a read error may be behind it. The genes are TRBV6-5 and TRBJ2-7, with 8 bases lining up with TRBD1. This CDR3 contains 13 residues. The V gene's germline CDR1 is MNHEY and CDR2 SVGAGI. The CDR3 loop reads CASSYSISADRVF. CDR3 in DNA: TGTGCCAGCAGTTACTCCATCTCGGCGGACAGGGTCTTC.

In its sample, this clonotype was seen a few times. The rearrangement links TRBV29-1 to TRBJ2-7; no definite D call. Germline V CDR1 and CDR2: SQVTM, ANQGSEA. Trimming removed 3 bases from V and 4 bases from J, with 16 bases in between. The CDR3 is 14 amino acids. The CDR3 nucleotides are TGCAGCGTTGAGATCGGCACTGGTGGATACGAGCAGTACTTC. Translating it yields CSVEIGTGGYEQYF.

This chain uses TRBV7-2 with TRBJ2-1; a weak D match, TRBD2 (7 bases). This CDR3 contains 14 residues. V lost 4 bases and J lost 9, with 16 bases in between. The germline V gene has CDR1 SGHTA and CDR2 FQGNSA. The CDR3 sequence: CASSSNGGRSEQFF. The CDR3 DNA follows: TGTGCCAGCAGCTCTAACGGGGGGCGGAGTGAGCAGTTCTTC.

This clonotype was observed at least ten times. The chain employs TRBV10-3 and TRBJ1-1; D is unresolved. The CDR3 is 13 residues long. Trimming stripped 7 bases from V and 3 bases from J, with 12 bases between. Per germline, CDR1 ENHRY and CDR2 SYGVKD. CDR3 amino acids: CAIMGGWDTEAFF. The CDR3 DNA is TGTGCCATCATGGGAGGATGGGACACTGAAGCTTTCTTT.

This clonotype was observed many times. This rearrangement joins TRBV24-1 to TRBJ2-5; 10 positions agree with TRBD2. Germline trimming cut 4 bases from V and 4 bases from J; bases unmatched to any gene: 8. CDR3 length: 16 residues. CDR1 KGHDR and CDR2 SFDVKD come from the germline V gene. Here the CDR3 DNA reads TGTGCCACCAGTGACAAGCGGGGGGGGGTCGGAGAGACCCAGTACTTC. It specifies CATSDKRGGVGETQYF.

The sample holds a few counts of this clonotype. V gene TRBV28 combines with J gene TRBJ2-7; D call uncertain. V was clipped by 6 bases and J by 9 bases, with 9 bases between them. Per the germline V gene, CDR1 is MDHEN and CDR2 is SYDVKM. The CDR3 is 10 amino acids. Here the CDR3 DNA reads TGTGCCAGCAGCAGCCGCGGGCAGTACTTC. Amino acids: CASSSRGQYF.

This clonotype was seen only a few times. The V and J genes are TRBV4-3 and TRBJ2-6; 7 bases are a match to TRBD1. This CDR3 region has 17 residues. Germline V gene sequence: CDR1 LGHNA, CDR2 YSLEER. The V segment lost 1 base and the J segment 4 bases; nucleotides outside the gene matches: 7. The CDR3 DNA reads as TGCGCCAGCAGCCAAGGGGACAGAATAAACGGGGCCAACGTCCTGACTTTC. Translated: CASSQGDRINGANVLTF.